The clone carrying this T cell receptor (beta chain) was detected a few times. What it binds is not known. This CDR3 region has 13 residues. The V gene lost 0 bases and the J gene lost 7 bases, with 10 bases spanning the gap. Looked up from germline, CDR1 is GTSNPN and CDR2 is SVGIG (reference sequence). Sequenced by immunoSEQ multiplex PCR; TCRdb stores in-frame clones only, minus some. The data show approximately 5,200 clones, with around 48% seen just once and 58% held by the top ten. These data come from a study of STAT3 mutations in large granular lymphocyte leukemia. Study-level findings and limits: Every T-LGLL patient had at least one immunodominant TCRbeta clonotype.

The clonotype comes from a woman aged 70 to 79 with T-cell large granular lymphocyte leukemia. Some clones in this sample may be carry-over from other donors' samples. The rearrangement links TRBV30 to TRBJ1-5; a possible D gene is TRBD1 (5 bases). Input material: peripheral blood mononuclear cells. CDR3 bases: TGTGCCTGGAGTGTGGGGGAACGGCAGCCCCAGCATTTT. This gives the protein CAWSVGERQPQHF.